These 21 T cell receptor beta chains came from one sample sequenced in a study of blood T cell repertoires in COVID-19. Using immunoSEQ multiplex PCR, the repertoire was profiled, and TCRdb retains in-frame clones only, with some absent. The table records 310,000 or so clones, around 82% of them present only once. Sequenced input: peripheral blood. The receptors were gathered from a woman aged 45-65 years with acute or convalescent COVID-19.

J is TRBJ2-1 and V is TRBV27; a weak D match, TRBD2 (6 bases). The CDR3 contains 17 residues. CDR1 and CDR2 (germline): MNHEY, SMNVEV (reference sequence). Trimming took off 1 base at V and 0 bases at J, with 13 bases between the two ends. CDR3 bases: TGTGCCAGCAGTTTATTCGGGGACGGGAGCTCCTACAATGAGCAGTTCTTC. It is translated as CASSLFGDGSSYNEQFF.

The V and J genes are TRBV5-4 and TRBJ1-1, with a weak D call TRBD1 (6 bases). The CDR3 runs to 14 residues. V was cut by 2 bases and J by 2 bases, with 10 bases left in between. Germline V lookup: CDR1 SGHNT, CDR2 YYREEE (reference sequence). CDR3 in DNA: TGTGCCAGCAGCTTAACACAGGGTAACACTGAAGCTTTCTTT. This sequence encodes CASSLTQGNTEAFF. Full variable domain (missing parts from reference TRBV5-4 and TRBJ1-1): ETGVTQSPTHLIKTRGQQVTLRCSSQSGHNTVSWYQQALGQGPQFIFQYYREEENGRGNFPPRFSGLQFPNYSSELNVNALELDDSALYLCASSLTQGNTEAFFGQGTRLTVV.

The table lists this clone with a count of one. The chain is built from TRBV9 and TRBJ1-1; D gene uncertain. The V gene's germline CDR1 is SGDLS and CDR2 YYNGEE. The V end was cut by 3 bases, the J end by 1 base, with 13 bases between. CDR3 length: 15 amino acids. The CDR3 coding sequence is TGTGCCAGCAGCGCCCTCGGCGGAAGGAACACTGAAGCTTTCTTT. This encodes CASSALGGRNTEAFF.

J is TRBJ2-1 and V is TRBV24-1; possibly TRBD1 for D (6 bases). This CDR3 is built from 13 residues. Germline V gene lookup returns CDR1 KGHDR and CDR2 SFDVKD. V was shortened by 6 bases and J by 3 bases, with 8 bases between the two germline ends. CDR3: CATSPGVYNEQFF. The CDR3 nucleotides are TGTGCCACCAGTCCAGGGGTCTACAATGAGCAGTTCTTC.

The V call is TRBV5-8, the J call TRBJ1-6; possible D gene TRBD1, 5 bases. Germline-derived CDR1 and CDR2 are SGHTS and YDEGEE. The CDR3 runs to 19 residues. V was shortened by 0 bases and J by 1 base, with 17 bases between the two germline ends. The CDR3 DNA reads TGTGCCAGCAGCTTGGATCCTACAGGAGCGGGATCCTATAATTCACCCCTCCACTTT. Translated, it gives CASSLDPTGAGSYNSPLHF.

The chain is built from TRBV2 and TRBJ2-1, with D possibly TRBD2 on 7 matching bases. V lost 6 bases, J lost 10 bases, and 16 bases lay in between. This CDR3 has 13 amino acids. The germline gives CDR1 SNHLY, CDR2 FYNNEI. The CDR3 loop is CASRRGPVGEQFF. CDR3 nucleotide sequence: TGTGCCAGCAGGCGGGGGCCGGTGGGAGAGCAGTTCTTC.

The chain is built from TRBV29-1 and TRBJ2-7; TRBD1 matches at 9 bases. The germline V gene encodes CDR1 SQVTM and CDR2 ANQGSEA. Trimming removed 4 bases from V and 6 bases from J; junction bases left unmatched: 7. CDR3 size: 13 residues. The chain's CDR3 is CSVAGQGDSEQYF. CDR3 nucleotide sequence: TGCAGCGTTGCGGGACAGGGAGACAGCGAGCAGTACTTC.

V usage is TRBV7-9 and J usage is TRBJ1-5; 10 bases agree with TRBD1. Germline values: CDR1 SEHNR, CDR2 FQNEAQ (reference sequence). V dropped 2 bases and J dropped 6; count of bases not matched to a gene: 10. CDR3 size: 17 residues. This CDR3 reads CASSLFIGQGGGQPQHF. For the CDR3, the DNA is TGTGCCAGCAGCTTATTTATTGGACAGGGGGGAGGTCAGCCCCAGCATTTT.

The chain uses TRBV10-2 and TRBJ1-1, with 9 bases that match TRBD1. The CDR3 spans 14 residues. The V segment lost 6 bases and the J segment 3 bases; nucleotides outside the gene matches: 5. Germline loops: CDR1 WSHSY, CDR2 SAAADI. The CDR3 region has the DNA TGCGCCAGCAGGTCGACAGGGGGATACACTGAAGCTTTCTTT. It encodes CASRSTGGYTEAFF.

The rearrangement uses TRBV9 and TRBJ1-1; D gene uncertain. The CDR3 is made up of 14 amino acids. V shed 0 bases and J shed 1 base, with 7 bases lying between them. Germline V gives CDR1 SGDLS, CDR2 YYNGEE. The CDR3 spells CASSVVGENTEAFF. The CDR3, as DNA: TGTGCCAGCAGCGTAGTCGGGGAGAACACTGAAGCTTTCTTT.

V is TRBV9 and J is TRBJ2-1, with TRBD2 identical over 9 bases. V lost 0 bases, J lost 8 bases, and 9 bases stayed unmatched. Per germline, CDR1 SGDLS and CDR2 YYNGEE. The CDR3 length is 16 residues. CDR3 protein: CASSVEGSGSYHEQFF. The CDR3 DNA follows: TGTGCCAGCAGCGTAGAAGGTAGCGGGAGTTACCATGAGCAGTTCTTC.

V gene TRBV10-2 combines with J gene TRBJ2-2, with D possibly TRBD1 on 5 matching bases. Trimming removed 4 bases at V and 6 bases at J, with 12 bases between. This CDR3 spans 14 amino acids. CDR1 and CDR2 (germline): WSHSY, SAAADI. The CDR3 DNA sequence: TGCGCCAGCAGTGTCAGGGATAGGCCCGGGGAGCTGTTTTTT. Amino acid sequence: CASSVRDRPGELFF.

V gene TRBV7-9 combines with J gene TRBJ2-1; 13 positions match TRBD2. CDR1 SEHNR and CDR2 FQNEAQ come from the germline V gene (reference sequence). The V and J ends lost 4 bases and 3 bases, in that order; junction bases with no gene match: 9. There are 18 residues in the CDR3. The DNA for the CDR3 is TGTGCCAGCAGCTCTCTATCCGGACTAGCGGGAGACTACAATGAGCAGTTCTTC. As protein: CASSSLSGLAGDYNEQFF.

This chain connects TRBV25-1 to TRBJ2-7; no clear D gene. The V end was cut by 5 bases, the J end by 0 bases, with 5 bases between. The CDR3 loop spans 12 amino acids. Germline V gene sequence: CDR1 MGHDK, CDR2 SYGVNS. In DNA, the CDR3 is TGTGCCAGCAGTCCCCGCTCCTACGAGCAGTACTTC. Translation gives CASSPRSYEQYF.

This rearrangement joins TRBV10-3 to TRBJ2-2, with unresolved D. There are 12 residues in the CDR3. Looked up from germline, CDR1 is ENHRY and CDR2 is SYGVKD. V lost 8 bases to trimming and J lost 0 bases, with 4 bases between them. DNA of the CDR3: TGTGCCATCCGGGCGAACACCGGGGAGCTGTTTTTT. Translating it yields CAIRANTGELFF.

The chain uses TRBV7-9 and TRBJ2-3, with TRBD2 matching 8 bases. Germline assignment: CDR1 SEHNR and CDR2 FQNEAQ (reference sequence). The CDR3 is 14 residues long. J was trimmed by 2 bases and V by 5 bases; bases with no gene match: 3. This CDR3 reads CASSLTSATDTQYF. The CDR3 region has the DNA TGTGCCAGCAGCCTGACTAGCGCCACAGATACGCAGTATTTT.

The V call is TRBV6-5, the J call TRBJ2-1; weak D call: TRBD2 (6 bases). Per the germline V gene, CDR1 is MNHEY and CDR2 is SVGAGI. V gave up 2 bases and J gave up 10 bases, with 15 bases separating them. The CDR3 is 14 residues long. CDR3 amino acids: CASSYRDFGKEQFF. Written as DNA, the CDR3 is TGTGCCAGCAGTTACAGGGACTTTGGGAAGGAGCAGTTCTTC.

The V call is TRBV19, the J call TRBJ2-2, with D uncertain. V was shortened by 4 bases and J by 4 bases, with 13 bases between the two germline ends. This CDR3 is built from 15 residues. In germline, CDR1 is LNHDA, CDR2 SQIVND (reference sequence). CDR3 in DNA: TGTGCCAGTAGTAGTGATACTTCCCTCACCGGGGAGCTGTTTTTT. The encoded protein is CASSSDTSLTGELFF.

CDR3: CASRDSGGTYEQYV. As DNA, the CDR3 is TGTGCCAGCAGGGATAGCGGGGGGACCTACGAGCAGTACGTC. The V gene is TRBV3-1 (or the pseudogene TRBV3-2), the J gene TRBJ2-7; TRBD2 matches 10 bases. CDR1 LGHDT and CDR2 YNNKEL come from the germline V gene (reference sequence). V shed 6 bases, J shed 2 bases, and the junction held 4 bases outside the gene matches. The CDR3 runs to 14 residues.

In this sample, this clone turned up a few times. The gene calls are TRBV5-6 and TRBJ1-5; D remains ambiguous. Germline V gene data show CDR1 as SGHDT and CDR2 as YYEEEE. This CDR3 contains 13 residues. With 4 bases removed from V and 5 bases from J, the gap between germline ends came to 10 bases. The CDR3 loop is CASSAGRDQPQHF. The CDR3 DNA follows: TGTGCCAGCAGCGCGGGTCGAGATCAGCCCCAGCATTTT.

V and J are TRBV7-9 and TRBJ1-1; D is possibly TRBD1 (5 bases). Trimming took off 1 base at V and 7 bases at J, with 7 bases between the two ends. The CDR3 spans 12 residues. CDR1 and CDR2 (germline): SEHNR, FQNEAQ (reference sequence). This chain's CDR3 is CASSLGGLEAFF. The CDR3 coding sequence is TGTGCCAGCAGCTTAGGGGGCCTTGAAGCTTTCTTT.